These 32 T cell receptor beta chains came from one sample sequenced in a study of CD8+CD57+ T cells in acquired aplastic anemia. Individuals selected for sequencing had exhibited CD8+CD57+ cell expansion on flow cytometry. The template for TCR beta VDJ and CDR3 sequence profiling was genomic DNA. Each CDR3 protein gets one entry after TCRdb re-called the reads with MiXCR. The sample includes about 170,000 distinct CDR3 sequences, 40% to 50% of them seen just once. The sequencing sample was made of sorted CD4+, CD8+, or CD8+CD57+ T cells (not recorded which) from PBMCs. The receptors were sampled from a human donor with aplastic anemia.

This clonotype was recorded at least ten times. The chain's CDR3 is CSVEGQFYGYTF. The CDR3 region has the DNA TGCAGCGTTGAAGGACAGTTCTATGGCTACACCTTC. The V gene is TRBV29-1, the J gene TRBJ1-2, with D possibly matching TRBD1 (5 bases). Germline CDR1 SQVTM, CDR2 ANQGSEA. The ends were cut back, 1 base at V and 4 bases at J, with 7 bases in the middle. This CDR3 comprises 12 residues.

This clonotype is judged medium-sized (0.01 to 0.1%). Here the CDR3 DNA reads TGTGCCAGCAGTGTGAGGGACTACGAGCAGTACTTC. The encoded protein is CASSVRDYEQYF. This sequence joins TRBV2 and TRBJ2-7, with D perhaps TRBD2 (5 bases). Germline V gene data show CDR1 as SNHLY and CDR2 as FYNNEI. This CDR3 has 12 residues. Deletions cut 4 bases from V and 3 bases from J, with 7 bases between.

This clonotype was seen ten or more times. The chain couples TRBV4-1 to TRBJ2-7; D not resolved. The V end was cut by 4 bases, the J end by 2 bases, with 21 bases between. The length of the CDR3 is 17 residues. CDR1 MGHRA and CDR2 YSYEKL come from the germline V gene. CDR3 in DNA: TGCGCCAGCAGCCGAGACGTTTTAGGGCAGGAGACCTACGAGCAGTACTTC. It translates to CASSRDVLGQETYEQYF.

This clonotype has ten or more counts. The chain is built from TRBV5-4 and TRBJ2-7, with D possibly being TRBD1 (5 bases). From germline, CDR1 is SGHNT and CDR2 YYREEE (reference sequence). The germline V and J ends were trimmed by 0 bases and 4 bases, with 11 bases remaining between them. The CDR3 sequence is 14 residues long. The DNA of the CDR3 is TGTGCCAGCAGCTTGGAATCGACAGAGTACGAGCAGTACTTC. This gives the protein CASSLESTEYEQYF.

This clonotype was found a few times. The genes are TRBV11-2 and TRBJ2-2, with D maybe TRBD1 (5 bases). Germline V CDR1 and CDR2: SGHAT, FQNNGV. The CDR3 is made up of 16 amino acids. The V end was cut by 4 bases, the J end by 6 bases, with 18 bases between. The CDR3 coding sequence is TGTGCCAGCAGCTCCTATCCTGGGGCAGGGCCCGGGGAGCTGTTTTTT. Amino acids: CASSSYPGAGPGELFF. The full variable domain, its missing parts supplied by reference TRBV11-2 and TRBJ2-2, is EAGVAQSPRYKIIEKRQSVAFWCNPISGHATLYWYQQILGQGPKLLIQFQNNGVVDDSQLPKDRFSAERLKGVDSTLKIQPAKLEDSAVYLCASSSYPGAGPGELFFGEGSRLTVL.

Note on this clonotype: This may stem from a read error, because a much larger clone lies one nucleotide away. The CDR3 region has the DNA TGTGCCAGCACCCGACAGGGGGCGAACACTGGAGCTTTCTTT. Translating it yields CASTRQGANTGAFF. The V and J genes are TRBV2 and TRBJ1-1, with 10 bases identical to TRBD1. CDR3 length equals 14 residues. From germline, CDR1 is SNHLY and CDR2 FYNNEI.

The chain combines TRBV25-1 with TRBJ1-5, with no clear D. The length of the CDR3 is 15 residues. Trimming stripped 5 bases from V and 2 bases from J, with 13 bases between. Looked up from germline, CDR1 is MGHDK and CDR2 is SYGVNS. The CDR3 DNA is TGTGCCAGCAGTCCCCGGGGAGAGGGCAATCAGCCCCAGCATTTT. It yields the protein CASSPRGEGNQPQHF.

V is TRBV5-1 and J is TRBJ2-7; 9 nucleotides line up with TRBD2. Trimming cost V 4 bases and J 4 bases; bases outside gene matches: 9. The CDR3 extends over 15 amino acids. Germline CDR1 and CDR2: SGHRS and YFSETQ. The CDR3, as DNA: TGCGCCAGCAGCCAAGGGCTAGCGGGGTTATACGAGCAGTACTTC. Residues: CASSQGLAGLYEQYF.

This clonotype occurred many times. The CDR3 DNA follows: TGCAGCGTTGGCCAGGGAGAGGGCTACACCTTC. As protein: CSVGQGEGYTF. The chain couples TRBV29-1 to TRBJ1-2, with D perhaps TRBD1 (5 bases). The length of the CDR3 is 11 residues. Trimming pared 4 bases from V and 8 bases from J, leaving 11 bases between. The germline CDR1 and CDR2 sequences are SQVTM and ANQGSEA.

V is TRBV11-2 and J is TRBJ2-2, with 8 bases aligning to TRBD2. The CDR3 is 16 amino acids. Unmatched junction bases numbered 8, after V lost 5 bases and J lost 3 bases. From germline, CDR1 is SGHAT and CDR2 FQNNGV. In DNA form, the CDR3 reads TGTGCCAGCAGCCTGCCGGGACTAGGCTACACCGGGGAGCTGTTTTTT. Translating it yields CASSLPGLGYTGELFF.

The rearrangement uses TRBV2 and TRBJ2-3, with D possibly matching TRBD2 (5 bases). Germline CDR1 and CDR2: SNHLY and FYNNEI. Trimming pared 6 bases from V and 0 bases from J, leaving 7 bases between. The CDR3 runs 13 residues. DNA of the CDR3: TGTGCCAGCAGACCGGGGAGCACAGATACGCAGTATTTT. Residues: CASRPGSTDTQYF.

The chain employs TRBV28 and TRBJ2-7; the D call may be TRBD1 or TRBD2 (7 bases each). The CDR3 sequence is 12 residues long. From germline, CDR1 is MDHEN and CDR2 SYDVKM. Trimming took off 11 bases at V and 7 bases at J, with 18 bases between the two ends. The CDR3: CALRGTAGEQYF. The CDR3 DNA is TGTGCCTTGCGTGGGACAGCGGGGGAGCAGTACTTC.

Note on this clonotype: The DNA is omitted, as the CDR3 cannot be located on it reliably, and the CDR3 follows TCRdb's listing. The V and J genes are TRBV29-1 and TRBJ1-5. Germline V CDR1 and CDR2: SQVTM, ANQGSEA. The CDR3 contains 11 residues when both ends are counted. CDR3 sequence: CSVGGGSGQHF.

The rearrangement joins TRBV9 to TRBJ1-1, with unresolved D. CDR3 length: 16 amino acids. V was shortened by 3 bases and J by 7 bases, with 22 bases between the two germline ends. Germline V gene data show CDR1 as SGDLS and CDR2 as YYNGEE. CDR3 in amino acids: CASSAGKRLIENEAFF. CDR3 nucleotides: TGTGCCAGCAGCGCGGGGAAGCGATTGATCGAGAATGAAGCTTTCTTT.

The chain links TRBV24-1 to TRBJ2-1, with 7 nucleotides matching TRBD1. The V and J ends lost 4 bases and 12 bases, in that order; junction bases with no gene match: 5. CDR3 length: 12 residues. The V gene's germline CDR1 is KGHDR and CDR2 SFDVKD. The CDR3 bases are TGTGCCACCAGTGAGCAGGGACAGACGCAGTTCTTC. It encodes CATSEQGQTQFF.

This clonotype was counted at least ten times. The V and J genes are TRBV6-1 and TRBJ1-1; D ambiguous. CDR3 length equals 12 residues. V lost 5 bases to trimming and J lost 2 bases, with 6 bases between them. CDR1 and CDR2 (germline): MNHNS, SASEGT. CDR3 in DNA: TGTGCCAGCAGTAAAGGAAACACTGAAGCTTTCTTT. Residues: CASSKGNTEAFF.

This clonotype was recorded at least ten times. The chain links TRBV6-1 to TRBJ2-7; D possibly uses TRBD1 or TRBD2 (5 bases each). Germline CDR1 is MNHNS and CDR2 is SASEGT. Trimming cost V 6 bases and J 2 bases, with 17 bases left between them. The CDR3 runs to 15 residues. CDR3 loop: CASSNRDGGAYEQYF. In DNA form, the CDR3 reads TGTGCCAGCAGCAACCGGGACGGAGGTGCCTACGAGCAGTACTTC.

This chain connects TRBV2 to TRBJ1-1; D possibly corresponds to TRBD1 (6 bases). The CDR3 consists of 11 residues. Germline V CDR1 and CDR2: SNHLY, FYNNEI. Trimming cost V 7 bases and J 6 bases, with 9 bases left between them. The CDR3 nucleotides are TGTGCCAGCATGGGGGCTGCTGAAGCTTTCTTT. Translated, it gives CASMGAAEAFF. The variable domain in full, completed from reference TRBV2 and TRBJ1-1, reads EPEVTQTPSHQVTQMGQEVILRCVPISNHLYFYWYRQILGQKVEFLVSFYNNEISEKSEIFDDQFSVERPDGSNFTLKIRSTKLEDSAMYFCASMGAAEAFFGQGTRLTVV.

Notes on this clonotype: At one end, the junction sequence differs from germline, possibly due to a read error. The DNA of the CDR3 is TGTGCCAACAGCTCTTCCACAGGGTGGACTGAAGCTTTCTTT. It encodes CANSSSTGWTEAFF. The chain couples TRBV5-5 to TRBJ1-1; D possibly corresponds to TRBD1 (6 bases). Germline-derived CDR1 and CDR2 are SGHKS and YYEKEE (reference sequence). The CDR3 is 14 residues long.

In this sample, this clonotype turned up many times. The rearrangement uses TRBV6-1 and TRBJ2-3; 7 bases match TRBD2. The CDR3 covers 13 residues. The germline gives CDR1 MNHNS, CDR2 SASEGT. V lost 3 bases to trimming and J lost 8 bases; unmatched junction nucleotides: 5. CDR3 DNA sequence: TGTGCCAGCAGTGACGGACTAGTTGGTACGCAGTATTTT. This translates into CASSDGLVGTQYF.

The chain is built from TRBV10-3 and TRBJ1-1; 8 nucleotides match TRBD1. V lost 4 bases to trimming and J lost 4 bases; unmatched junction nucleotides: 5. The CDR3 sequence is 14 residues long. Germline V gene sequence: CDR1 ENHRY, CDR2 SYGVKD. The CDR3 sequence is CAISGYRGITEAFF. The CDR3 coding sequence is TGTGCCATCAGTGGGTACAGGGGGATCACTGAAGCTTTCTTT.

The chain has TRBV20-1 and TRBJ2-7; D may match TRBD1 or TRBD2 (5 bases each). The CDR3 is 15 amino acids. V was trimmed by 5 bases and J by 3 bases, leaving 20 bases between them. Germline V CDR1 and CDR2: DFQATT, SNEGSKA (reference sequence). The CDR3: CSAAKRGRGDYEQYF. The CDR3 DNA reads TGCAGTGCTGCCAAACGGGGTAGGGGAGACTACGAGCAGTACTTC.

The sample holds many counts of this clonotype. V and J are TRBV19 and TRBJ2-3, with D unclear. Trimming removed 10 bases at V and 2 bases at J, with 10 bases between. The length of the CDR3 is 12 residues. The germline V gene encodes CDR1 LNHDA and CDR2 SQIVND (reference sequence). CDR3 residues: CATRQSTDTQYF. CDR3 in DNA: TGTGCCACGCGGCAGTCCACAGATACGCAGTATTTT. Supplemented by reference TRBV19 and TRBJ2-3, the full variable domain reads DGGITQSPKYLFRKEGQNVTLSCEQNLNHDAMYWYRQDPGQGLRLIYYSQIVNDFQKGDIAEGYSVSREKKESFPLTVTSAQKNPTAFYLCATRQSTDTQYFGPGTRLTVL.

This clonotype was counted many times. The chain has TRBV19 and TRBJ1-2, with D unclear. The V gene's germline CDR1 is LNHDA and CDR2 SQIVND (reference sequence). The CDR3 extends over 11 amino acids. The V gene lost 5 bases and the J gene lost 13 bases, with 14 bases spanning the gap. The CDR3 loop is CASSWSADFTF. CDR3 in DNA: TGTGCCAGTAGTTGGAGCGCGGATTTCACCTTC.

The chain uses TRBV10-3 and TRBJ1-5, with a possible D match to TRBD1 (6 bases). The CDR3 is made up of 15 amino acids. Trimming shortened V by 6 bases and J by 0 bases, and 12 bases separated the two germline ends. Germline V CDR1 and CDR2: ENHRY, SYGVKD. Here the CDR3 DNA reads TGTGCCATCAGCGCCCTACAGGGTAGCAATCAGCCCCAGCATTTT. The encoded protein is CAISALQGSNQPQHF.

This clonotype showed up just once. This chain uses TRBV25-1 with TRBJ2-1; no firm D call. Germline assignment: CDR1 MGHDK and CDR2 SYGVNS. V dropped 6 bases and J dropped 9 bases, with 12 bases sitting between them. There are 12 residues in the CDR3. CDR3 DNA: TGTGCCAGCAGCTTTGCTAGGACTGAGCAGTTCTTC. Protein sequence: CASSFARTEQFF.

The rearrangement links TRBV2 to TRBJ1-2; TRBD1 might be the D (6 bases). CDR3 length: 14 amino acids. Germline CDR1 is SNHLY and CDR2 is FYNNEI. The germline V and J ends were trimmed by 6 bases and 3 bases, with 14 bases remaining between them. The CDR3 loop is CASSPGELDYGYTF. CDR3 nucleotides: TGTGCCAGCAGCCCAGGGGAACTAGACTATGGCTACACCTTC. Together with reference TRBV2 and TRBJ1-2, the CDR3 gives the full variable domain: EPEVTQTPSHQVTQMGQEVILRCVPISNHLYFYWYRQILGQKVEFLVSFYNNEISEKSEIFDDQFSVERPDGSNFTLKIRSTKLEDSAMYFCASSPGELDYGYTFGSGTRLTVV.

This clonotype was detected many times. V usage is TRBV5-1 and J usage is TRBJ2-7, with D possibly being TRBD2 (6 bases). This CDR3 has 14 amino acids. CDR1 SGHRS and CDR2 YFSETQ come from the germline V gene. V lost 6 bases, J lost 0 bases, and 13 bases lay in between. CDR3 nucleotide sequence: TGCGCCAGCACCATAGCGCGGGGCTCCTACGAGCAGTACTTC. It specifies CASTIARGSYEQYF.

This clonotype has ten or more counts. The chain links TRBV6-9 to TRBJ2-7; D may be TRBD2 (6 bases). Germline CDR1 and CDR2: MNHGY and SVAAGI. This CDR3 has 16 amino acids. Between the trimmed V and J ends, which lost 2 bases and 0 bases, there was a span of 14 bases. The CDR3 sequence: CASSYTGGLISYEQYF. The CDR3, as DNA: TGTGCCAGCAGTTATACAGGAGGGCTTATCTCCTACGAGCAGTACTTC.

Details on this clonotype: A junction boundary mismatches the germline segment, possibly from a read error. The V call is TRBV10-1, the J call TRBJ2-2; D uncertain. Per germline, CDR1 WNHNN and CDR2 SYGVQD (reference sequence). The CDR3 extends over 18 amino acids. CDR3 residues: CASSDGFYLRTNAGELFF. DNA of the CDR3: TGCGCCAGCAGTGATGGGTTTTATTTGCGAACGAACGCCGGGGAGCTGTTTTTT.

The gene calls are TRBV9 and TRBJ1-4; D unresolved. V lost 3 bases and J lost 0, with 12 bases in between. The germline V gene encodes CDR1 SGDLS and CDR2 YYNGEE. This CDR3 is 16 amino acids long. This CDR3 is CASSEGRRATNEKLFF. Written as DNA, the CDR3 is TGTGCCAGCAGCGAGGGTCGGAGAGCAACTAATGAAAAACTGTTTTTT. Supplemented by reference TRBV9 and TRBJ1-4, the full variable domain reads DSGVTQTPKHLITATGQRVTLRCSPRSGDLSVYWYQQSLDQGLQFLIQYYNGEERAKGNILERFSAQQFPDLHSELNLSSLELGDSALYFCASSEGRRATNEKLFFGSGTQLSVL.

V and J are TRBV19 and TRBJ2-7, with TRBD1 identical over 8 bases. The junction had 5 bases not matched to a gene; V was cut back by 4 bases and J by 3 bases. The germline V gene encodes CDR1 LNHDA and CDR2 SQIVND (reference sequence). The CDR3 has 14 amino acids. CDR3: CASSTAGTGYEQYF. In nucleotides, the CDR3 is TGTGCCAGTAGTACTGCCGGGACAGGCTACGAGCAGTACTTC. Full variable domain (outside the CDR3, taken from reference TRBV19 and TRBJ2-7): DGGITQSPKYLFRKEGQNVTLSCEQNLNHDAMYWYRQDPGQGLRLIYYSQIVNDFQKGDIAEGYSVSREKKESFPLTVTSAQKNPTAFYLCASSTAGTGYEQYFGPGTRLTVT.